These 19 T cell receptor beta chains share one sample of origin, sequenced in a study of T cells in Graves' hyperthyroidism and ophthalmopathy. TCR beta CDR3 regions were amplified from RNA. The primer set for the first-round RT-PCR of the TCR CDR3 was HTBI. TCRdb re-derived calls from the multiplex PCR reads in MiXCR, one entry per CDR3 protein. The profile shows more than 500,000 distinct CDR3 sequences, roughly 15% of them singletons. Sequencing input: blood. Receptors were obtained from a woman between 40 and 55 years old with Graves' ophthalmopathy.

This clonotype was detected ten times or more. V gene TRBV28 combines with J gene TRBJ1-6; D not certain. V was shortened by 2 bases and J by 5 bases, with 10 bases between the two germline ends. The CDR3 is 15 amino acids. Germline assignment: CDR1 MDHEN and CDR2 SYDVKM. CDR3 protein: CASSLADTNNSPLHF. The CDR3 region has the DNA TGTGCCAGCAGTTTAGCCGACACCAATAATTCACCCCTCCACTTT.

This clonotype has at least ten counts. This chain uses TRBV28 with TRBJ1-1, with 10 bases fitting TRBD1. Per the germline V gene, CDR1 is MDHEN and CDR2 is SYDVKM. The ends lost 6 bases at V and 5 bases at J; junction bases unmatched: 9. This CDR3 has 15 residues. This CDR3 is CASRQGGQGVTEAFF. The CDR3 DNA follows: TGTGCCAGCAGGCAGGGCGGACAGGGGGTGACTGAAGCTTTCTTT. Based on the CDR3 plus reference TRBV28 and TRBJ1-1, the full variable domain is DVKVTQSSRYLVKRTGEKVFLECVQDMDHENMFWYRQDPGLGLRLIYFSYDVKMKEKGDIPEGYSVSREKKERFSLILESASTNQTSMYLCASRQGGQGVTEAFFGQGTRLTVV.

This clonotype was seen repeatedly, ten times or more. CDR3 protein: CASSYTGGEKTQYF. Here the CDR3 DNA reads TGTGCCAGCAGTTACACGGGTGGGGAAAAGACCCAGTACTTC. The V gene is TRBV6-2 or TRBV6-3, the J gene TRBJ2-5; D unclear. V shed 2 bases and J shed 6 bases, with 13 bases lying between them. Germline CDR1 is MNHEY and CDR2 is SVGEGT. CDR3 length equals 14 residues.

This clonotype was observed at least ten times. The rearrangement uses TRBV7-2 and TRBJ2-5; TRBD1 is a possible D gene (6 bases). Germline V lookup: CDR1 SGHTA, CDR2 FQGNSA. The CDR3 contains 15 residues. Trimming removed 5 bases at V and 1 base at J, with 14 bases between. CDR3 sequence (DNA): TGTGCCAGCAGCCCTTTGGGGGCTTCCCAAGAGACCCAGTACTTC. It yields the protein CASSPLGASQETQYF.

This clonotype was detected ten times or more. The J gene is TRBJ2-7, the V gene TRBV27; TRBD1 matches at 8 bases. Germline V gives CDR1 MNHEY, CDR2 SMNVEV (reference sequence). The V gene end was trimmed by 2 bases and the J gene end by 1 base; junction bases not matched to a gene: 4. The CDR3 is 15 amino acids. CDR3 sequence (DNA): TGTGCCAGCAGTTTAATGACAGGGGTGTCCTACGAGCAGTACTTC. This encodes CASSLMTGVSYEQYF.

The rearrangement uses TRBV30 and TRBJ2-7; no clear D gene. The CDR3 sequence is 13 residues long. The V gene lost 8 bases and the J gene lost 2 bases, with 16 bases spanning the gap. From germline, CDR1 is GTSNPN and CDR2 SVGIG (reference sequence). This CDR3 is CASRRPGPYEQYF. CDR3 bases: TGTGCCAGTAGGAGACCCGGGCCCTACGAGCAGTACTTC.

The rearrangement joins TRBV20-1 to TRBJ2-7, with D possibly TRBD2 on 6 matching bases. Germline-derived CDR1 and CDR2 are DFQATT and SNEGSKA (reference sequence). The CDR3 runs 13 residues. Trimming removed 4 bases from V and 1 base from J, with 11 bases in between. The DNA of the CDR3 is TGCAGTGCTAATTTGGGGGGATCCTACGAGCAGTACTTC. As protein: CSANLGGSYEQYF.

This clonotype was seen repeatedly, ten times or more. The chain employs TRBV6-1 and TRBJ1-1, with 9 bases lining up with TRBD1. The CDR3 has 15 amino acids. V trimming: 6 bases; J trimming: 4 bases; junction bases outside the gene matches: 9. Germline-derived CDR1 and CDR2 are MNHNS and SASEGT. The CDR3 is CASRRLPGQGTEAFF. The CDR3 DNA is TGTGCCAGCAGGCGGTTGCCGGGACAGGGCACTGAAGCTTTCTTT.

CDR3 nucleotide sequence: TGTGCCACCAGCAGAGAGTCGACAGTCCAAGAGACCCAGTACTTC. Translation gives CATSRESTVQETQYF. This chain connects TRBV15 to TRBJ2-5; weak D call: TRBD1 (5 bases). V was pared by 0 bases and J by 1 base, with 9 bases between. This CDR3 is 15 amino acids long. Looked up from germline, CDR1 is LNHNV and CDR2 is YYDKDF (reference sequence). Full variable domain (missing parts from reference TRBV15 and TRBJ2-5): DAMVIQNPRYQVTQFGKPVTLSCSQTLNHNVMYWYQQKSSQAPKLLFHYYDKDFNNEADTPDNFQSRRPNTSFCFLDIRSPGLGDTAMYLCATSRESTVQETQYFGPGTRLLVL.

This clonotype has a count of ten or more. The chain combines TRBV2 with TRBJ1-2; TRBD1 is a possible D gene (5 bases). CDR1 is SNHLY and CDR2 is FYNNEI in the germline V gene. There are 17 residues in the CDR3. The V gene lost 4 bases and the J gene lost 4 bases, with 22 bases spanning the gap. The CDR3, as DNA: TGTGCCAGCAGTGTCACAAGATCAGGGCCCGGTAGCTATGGCTACACCTTC. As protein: CASSVTRSGPGSYGYTF.

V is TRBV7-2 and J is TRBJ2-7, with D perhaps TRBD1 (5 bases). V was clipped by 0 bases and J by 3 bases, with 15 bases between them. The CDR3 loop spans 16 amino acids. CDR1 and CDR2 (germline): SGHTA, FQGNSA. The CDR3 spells CASSLAGQQAGYEQYF. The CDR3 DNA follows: TGTGCCAGCAGCTTAGCGGGGCAACAGGCCGGCTACGAGCAGTACTTC.

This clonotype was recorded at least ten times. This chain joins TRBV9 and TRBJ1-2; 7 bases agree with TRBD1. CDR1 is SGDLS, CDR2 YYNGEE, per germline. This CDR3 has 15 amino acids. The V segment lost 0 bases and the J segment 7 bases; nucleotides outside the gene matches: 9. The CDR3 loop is CASSVGWTGGGGYTF. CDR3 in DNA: TGTGCCAGCAGCGTAGGGTGGACAGGTGGGGGTGGCTACACCTTC.

The CDR3 DNA sequence: TGCGCCAGCAGCTTGTTAGTCGGCTTGGACAGTGAAGCTTTCTTT. Its protein product is CASSLLVGLDSEAFF. The chain carries TRBV5-1 and TRBJ1-1; perhaps TRBD1 as D (6 bases). Germline CDR1 SGHRS, CDR2 YFSETQ. The CDR3 contains 15 residues. The V end lost 1 base, the J end lost 7 bases, and 17 bases lay between the germline ends.

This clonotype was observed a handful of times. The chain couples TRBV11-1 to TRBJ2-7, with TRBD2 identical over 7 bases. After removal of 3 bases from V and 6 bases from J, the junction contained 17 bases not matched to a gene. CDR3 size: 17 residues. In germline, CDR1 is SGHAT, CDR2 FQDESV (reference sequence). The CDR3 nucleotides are TGTGCCAGCAGCTTCCCTATGACTAGCTTGATAGCAGTCGAGCAGTACTTC. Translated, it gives CASSFPMTSLIAVEQYF.

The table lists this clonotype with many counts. CDR3 sequence (DNA): TGTGCCACCACCAGGAATCAGCCCCAGCATTTT. Protein product: CATTRNQPQHF. V usage is TRBV24-1 and J usage is TRBJ1-5, with D unclear. The CDR3 runs 11 residues. Germline values: CDR1 KGHDR, CDR2 SFDVKD. V lost 8 bases to trimming and J lost 4 bases, with 5 bases between them.

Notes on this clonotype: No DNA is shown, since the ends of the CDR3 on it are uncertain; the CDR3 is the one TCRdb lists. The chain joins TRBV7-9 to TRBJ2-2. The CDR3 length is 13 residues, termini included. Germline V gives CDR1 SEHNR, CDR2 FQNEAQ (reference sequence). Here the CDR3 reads CASSPFGAGELFF.

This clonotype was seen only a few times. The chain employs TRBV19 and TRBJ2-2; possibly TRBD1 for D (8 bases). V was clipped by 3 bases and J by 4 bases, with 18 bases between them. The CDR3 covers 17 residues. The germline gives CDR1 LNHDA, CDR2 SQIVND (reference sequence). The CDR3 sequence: CASSIGAGDRPTGELFF. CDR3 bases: TGTGCCAGTAGTATCGGTGCGGGGGACAGGCCCACCGGGGAGCTGTTTTTT.

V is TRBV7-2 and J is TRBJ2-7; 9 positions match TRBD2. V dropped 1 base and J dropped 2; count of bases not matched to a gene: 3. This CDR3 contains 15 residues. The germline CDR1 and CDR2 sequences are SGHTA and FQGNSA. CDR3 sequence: CASSLVTSGTYEQYF. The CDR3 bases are TGTGCCAGCAGCTTAGTGACTAGCGGTACCTACGAGCAGTACTTC.

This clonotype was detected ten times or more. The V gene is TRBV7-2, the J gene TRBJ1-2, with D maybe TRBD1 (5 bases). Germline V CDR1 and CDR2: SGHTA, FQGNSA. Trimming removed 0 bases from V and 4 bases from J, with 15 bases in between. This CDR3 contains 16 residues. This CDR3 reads CASSLAGGFLGYGYTF. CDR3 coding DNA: TGTGCCAGCAGCTTAGCGGGGGGGTTTCTAGGCTATGGCTACACCTTC.